The rows below give T cell receptor beta chains drawn from one sample of a study of T cell responses to AZD1222 COVID-19 vaccine. The protocol was immunoSEQ multiplex PCR, while the TCRdb copy is restricted to in-frame clones and leaves out a portion. The sample yields about 170,000 clones, 75% to 90% seen once. The sample here was peripheral blood, taken on day 0 of AZD1222 vaccination. The receptors derive from an adult in good health. CDR3s include the opening cysteine and the closing phenylalanine or tryptophan. The D gene is left open where the match is weak. Size is stated for part of the rows, as once, few or many counts, or as a class when the clone is expanded.

>NA|NA|TRBV24-1|TRBJ2-5
TGTGCCACCAGTGCCAGGGGATCGGGGGAGACCCAGTACTTC
CATSARGSGETQYF
>NA|NA|TRBV19|TRBJ1-2
TGTGCCAGTAGTATCGCGGTTAACTATGGCTACACCTTC
CASSIAVNYGYTF
>NA|NA|TRBV4-3|TRBJ2-7
TGCGCCAGCAGTCCTGACAGGTCCGCCTACGAGCAGTACTTC
CASSPDRSAYEQYF
>NA|NA|TRBV29-1|TRBJ2-2
TGCAGCGTTGAATCGGTCGGGGAACGGTTTTACGGTCCCGGGGAGCTGTTTTTT
CSVESVGERFYGPGELFF
>NA|NA|TRBV11-2|TRBJ2-1
TGTGCCAGCAGCTTAGTCGCAGTGGGCGACAATGAGCAGTTCTTC
CASSLVAVGDNEQFF
>once|NA|TRBV6-2/TRBV6-3|TRBJ2-3
TGTGCCAGCAGCCGTCGACGAGCCCGGGACACAGATACGCAGTATTTT
CASSRRRARDTDTQYF
>NA|NA|TRBV30|TRBJ2-5
TGTGCCTGGAGTGTTCGGGTTCGCGAGACCCAGTACTTC
CAWSVRVRETQYF
>NA|NA|TRBV19|TRBJ1-5
TGTGCCAGTACCCAACCTTACGGGGATAGCAATCAGCCCCAGCATTTT
CASTQPYGDSNQPQHF
>once|TRBD1|TRBV6-1|TRBJ1-5
TGTGCCAGCAGTGAGTCAGGGGGTAGTCAGCCCCAGCATTTT
CASSESGGSQPQHF
>few|TRBD1|TRBV27|TRBJ2-1
TGTGCCAGCAGTTTATCGGCGGGGACAGGGGGCTGGGATGAGCAGTTCTTC
CASSLSAGTGGWDEQFF
>NA|NA|TRBV19|TRBJ1-1
TGTGCCAGTAGTGGTCCTATGTTAGGCACTGAAGCTTTCTTT
CASSGPMLGTEAFF
>NA|TRBD1|TRBV5-1|TRBJ2-2
TGCGCCAGCAGGCCAGGACAGGGGACCGGGGAGCTGTTTTTT
CASRPGQGTGELFF
>once|NA|TRBV29-1|TRBJ1-3
TGCAGCGTTGTCGGTCAGGGAGGAAACACCATATATTTT
CSVVGQGGNTIYF
>NA|NA|TRBV7-3|TRBJ2-7
TGTGCCAGCAGCCCGGCAGGCTCCTACGAGCAGTACTTC
CASSPAGSYEQYF
>NA|NA|TRBV9|TRBJ1-2
TGTGCCAGCACCCAGGGTCGGCGGCTCTATGGCTACACCTTC
CASTQGRRLYGYTF
>NA|TRBD1|TRBV19|TRBJ2-3
TGTGCCAGTAGTGAAACAGGGGCGATACTCACAGATACGCAGTATTTT
CASSETGAILTDTQYF
>NA|TRBD2|TRBV28|TRBJ2-3
TGTGCCAGCAGTTTAATGGCTAGCGGGGGGGCAGATACGCAGTATTTT
CASSLMASGGADTQYF
>NA|NA|TRBV7-2|TRBJ1-5
TGTGCCAGCAGCTTAGTGGTCCATAGCAATCAGCCCCAGCATTTT
CASSLVVHSNQPQHF
>NA|NA|TRBV7-2|TRBJ2-7
TGTGCCAGCAGCCCGGGCCATGCCACCTACGAGCAGTACTTC
CASSPGHATYEQYF
>NA|NA|TRBV6-5|TRBJ1-1
TGTGCCATACCGATATCTCGAGTTTCTGAAGCTTTCTTT
CAIPISRVSEAFF
>once|TRBD1|TRBV30|TRBJ2-6
TGTGCCCGGAGAGAAGGGGGCTTTGGGGCCAACGTCCTGACTTTC
CARREGGFGANVLTF
>NA|TRBD1|TRBV6-5|TRBJ1-4
TGTGCCAGCAGCGACAGGGGGTTACCTAATGAAAAACTGTTTTTT
CASSDRGLPNEKLFF
>NA|NA|TRBV19|TRBJ1-2
TGTGCCAGTTTCGTCTACGGAATCAATGGCTACACCTTC
CASFVYGINGYTF
>NA|TRBD2|TRBV27|TRBJ2-4
TGTGCCAGCAGTTTATATTCTAGCGGGGGGGCCAAAAACATTCAGTACTTC
CASSLYSSGGAKNIQYF
>NA|NA|TRBV10-1|TRBJ2-5
TGCGCCAGCAGTCCCGGTTCCGGGGAGACCCAGTACTTC
CASSPGSGETQYF
>once|NA|TRBV28|TRBJ1-3
TGTGCCAGCACCTTAGCGGGGGCCCAAAACACCATATATTTT
CASTLAGAQNTIYF
>NA|NA|TRBV6-1|TRBJ1-1
TGTGCCAGCAGTGAAGGTTGGAGTGAAGCTTTCTTT
CASSEGWSEAFF
>NA|TRBD2|TRBV3-1/TRBV3-2|TRBJ2-1
TGTGCCAGCAGCCAAGGGCTAGCGGGGGCCAACTCCTACAATGAGCAGTTCTTC
CASSQGLAGANSYNEQFF
>NA|NA|TRBV5-1|TRBJ2-5
TGCGCCAGCAGCTTGGTAGGAGGGGTAGAGACCCAGTACTTC
CASSLVGGVETQYF
>NA|NA|TRBV28|TRBJ1-5
TGTGCCAGCGAAACTACAGGTGATACCCGCAATCAGCCCCAGCATTTT
CASETTGDTRNQPQHF
>NA|NA|TRBV12-3/TRBV12-4|TRBJ2-7
TGTGCCAGCGCCAAATGGGGCGTCTACGAGCAGTACTTC
CASAKWGVYEQYF
>NA|NA|TRBV7-9|TRBJ1-6
TGTGCCAGCACCGAAGCGGGGTCGGGTAATTCACCCCTCCACTTT
CASTEAGSGNSPLHF
>NA|NA|TRBV27|TRBJ1-6
TGTGCCAGCAGTTTATTTGCGGTCCGTACGGGAACGGATTCACCCCTCCACTTT
CASSLFAVRTGTDSPLHF
>NA|NA|TRBV19|TRBJ1-6
TGTGCCAGTGAGGAGTTCCCAGATTCACCCCTCCACTTT
CASEEFPDSPLHF
>NA|NA|TRBV11-3|TRBJ1-3
TGTGCCAGCAGCTCCCACCCGGGACTGCTCAGCTCTGGAAACACCATATATTTT
CASSSHPGLLSSGNTIYF
>NA|NA|TRBV30|TRBJ1-1
TGTGCCTGGAGTGGGGATTTGGGGGAGACTGAAGCTTTCTTT
CAWSGDLGETEAFF
>NA|NA|TRBV28|TRBJ2-5
TGTGCCAGCCAAAACCCGGCAGGGATGAAGACCCAGTACTTC
CASQNPAGMKTQYF
>NA|NA|TRBV15|TRBJ1-5
TGTGCCACCAGCAGAGACAGGGGTACGGGACAGCCCCAGCATTTT
CATSRDRGTGQPQHF
>NA|NA|TRBV4-1|TRBJ1-1
TGCGCCAGCAGCCAAGGGGGACTCGGTGGGACTGAAGCTTTCTTT
CASSQGGLGGTEAFF
>few|TRBD1|TRBV15|TRBJ1-1
TGTGCCACCAGCAGAGACCAGGGGGCGTTCGGTGAAGCTTTCTTT
CATSRDQGAFGEAFF
>once|NA|TRBV6-1|TRBJ1-6
TGTGCCAGCAGTGAAGGATTCCAGGTTACCTATAATTCACCCCTCCACTTT
CASSEGFQVTYNSPLHF
>NA|NA|TRBV4-2|TRBJ2-7
TGTGCCAGCACCCCAGACGGGGAACCAGGGCTCGAGCAGTACTTC
CASTPDGEPGLEQYF
>NA|NA|TRBV5-6|TRBJ2-7
TGTGCCAGCAGAGGCGGGTCCCTCTACGAGCAGTACTTC
CASRGGSLYEQYF
>NA|NA|TRBV28|TRBJ2-5
TGTGCCAGCAGCCTACAGCTTAGACAAGAGACCCAGTACTTC
CASSLQLRQETQYF
>NA|TRBD1|TRBV11-1|TRBJ2-1
TGTGCCAGCAGCCCGGGACAGGGGTACAATGAGCAGTTCTTC
CASSPGQGYNEQFF
>NA|NA|TRBV19|TRBJ2-1
TGTGCCAGTAGTTGGAAAACGGGGGGCCCTGGTGACAATGAGCAGTTCTTC
CASSWKTGGPGDNEQFF
>NA|TRBD2|TRBV9|TRBJ2-3
TGTGCCAGCAGCGTAGCAGGACTAGCCGTAGATACGCAGTATTTT
CASSVAGLAVDTQYF
>NA|TRBD1|TRBV4-2|TRBJ2-5
TGTGCCAGCAGCCAAGCGGGGACAGGGGAAGAGACCCAGTACTTC
CASSQAGTGEETQYF
>NA|NA|TRBV28|TRBJ2-2
TGTGCCAGCAGTTTCCGCCTGAACACCGGGGAGCTGTTTTTT
CASSFRLNTGELFF
>NA|NA|TRBV12-3/TRBV12-4|TRBJ1-2
TGTGCCAGCAGTTTCTCCAGGGGCTATGGCTACACCTTC
CASSFSRGYGYTF
>NA|TRBD1|TRBV7-9|TRBJ1-6
TGTGCCAGCGGTACAGGCGGGACAGACTATAATTCACCCCTCCACTTT
CASGTGGTDYNSPLHF
>NA|NA|TRBV20-1|TRBJ1-2
TGCAGTGTCCAGTTCAACTATGGCTACACCTTC
CSVQFNYGYTF
>NA|NA|TRBV6-5|TRBJ1-5
TGTGCCAGCAGTAGCGACAGTCAGCCCCAGCATTTT
CASSSDSQPQHF
>NA|NA|TRBV6-4|TRBJ1-6
TGTGCCAGCAGTGTGGGCCTCTCCCTTAATTCACCCCTCCACTTT
CASSVGLSLNSPLHF
>NA|NA|TRBV7-8|TRBJ2-7
TGTGCCAGCAGCTTATCCGCAGGGGCACTCTACGAGCAGTACTTC
CASSLSAGALYEQYF